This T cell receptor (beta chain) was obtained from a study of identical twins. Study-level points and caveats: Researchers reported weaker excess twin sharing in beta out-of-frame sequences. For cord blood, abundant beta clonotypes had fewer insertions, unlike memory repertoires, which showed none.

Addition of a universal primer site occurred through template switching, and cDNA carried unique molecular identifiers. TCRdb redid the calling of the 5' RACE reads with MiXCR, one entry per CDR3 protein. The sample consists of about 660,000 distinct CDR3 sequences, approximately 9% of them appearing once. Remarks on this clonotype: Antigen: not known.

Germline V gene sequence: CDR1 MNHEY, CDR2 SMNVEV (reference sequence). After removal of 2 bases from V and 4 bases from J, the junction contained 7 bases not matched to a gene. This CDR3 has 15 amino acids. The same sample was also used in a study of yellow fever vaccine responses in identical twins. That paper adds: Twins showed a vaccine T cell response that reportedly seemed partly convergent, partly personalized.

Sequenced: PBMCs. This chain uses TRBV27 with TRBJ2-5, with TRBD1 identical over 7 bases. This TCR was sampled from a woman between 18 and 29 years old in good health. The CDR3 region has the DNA TGTGCCAGCAGTTTAGCTCCGAGGGGGCGAGAGACCCAGTACTTC. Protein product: CASSLAPRGRETQYF.